This T cell receptor (beta chain) was recorded in a study of T cell responses to AZD1222 COVID-19 vaccine. Regarding the study as a whole: Two doses of AZD1222 preceded a rise in Spike-specific TCR breadth and depth.

Regarding this clone: Its antigen is not identified.

CDR1 and CDR2 from the germline V gene are LGHDT and YNNKEL (reference sequence). The CDR3 is 13 amino acids. V was shortened by 6 bases and J by 4 bases, with 12 bases between the two germline ends. Sequencing used immunoSEQ multiplex PCR; TCRdb keeps in-frame clones, though not all of them. The table has about 150,000 clones, around 86% seen once; the top ten hold roughly 10%. This sequence was found in an adult who received the AZD1222 COVID-19 vaccine. This chain joins TRBV3-1 (or the pseudogene TRBV3-2) and TRBJ1-1; weak D call: TRBD1 (6 bases). The source was peripheral blood, collected 28 days after the second AZD1222 dose. CDR3 in DNA: TGTGCCAGCAGGCAACAGGGCACCACTGAAGCTTTCTTT. Protein sequence: CASRQQGTTEAFF.